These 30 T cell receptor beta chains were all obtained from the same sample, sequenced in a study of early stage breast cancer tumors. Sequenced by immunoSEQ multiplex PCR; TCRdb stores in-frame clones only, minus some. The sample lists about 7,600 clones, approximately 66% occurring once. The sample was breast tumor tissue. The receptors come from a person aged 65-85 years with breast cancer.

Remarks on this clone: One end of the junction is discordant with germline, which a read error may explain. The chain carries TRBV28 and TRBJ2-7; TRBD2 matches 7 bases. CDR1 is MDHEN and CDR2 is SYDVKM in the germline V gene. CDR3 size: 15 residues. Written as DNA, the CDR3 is TGTGCCGGCAGTCCCCTCAGTCCGGGAGGCTACGAGCAGTACTTC. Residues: CAGSPLSPGGYEQYF.

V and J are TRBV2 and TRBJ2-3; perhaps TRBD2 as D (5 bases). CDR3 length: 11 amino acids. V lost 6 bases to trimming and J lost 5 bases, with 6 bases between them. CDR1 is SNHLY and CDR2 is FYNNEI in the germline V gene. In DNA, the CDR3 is TGTGCCAGCAGAACTAGAGATACGCAGTATTTT. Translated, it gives CASRTRDTQYF. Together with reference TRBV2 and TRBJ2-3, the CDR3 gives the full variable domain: EPEVTQTPSHQVTQMGQEVILRCVPISNHLYFYWYRQILGQKVEFLVSFYNNEISEKSEIFDDQFSVERPDGSNFTLKIRSTKLEDSAMYFCASRTRDTQYFGPGTRLTVL.

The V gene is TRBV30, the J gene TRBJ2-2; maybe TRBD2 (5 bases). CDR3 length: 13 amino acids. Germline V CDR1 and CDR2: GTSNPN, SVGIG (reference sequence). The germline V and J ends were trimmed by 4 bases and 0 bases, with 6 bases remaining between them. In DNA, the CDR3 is TGTGCCTGGACAGCGGCGAACACCGGGGAGCTGTTTTTT. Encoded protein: CAWTAANTGELFF.

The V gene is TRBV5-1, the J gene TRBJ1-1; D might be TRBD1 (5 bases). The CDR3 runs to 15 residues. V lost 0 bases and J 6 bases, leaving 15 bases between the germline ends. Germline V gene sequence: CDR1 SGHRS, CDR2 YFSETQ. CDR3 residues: CASSLEVGGTAEAFF. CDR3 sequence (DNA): TGCGCCAGCAGCTTGGAGGTCGGAGGGACGGCTGAAGCTTTCTTT.

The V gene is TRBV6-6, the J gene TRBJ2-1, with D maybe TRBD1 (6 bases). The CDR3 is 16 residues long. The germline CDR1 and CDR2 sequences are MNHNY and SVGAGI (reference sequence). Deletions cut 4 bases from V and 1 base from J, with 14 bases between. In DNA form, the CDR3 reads TGTGCCAGCAGTTTAGACCAAGGACAGTCCTACAATGAGCAGTTCTTC. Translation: CASSLDQGQSYNEQFF.

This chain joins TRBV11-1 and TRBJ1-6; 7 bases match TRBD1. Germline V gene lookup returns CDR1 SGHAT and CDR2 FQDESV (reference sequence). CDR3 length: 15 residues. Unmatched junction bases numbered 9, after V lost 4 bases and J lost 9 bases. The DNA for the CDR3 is TGTGCCAGCAGCTCTCCAGACAGGGTCGGTTCACCCCTCCACTTT. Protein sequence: CASSSPDRVGSPLHF. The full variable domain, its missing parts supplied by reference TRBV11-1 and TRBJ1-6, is EAEVAQSPRYKITEKSQAVAFWCDPISGHATLYWYRQILGQGPELLVQFQDESVVDDSQLPKDRFSAERLKGVDSTLKIQPAELGDSAMYLCASSSPDRVGSPLHFGNGTRLTVT.

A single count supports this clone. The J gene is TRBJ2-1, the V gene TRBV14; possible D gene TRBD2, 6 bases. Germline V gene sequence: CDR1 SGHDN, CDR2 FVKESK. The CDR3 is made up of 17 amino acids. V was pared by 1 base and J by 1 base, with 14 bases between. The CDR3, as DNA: TGTGCCAGCAGCCAAGCCCTGGGGGGTGGGTCCTACAATGAGCAGTTCTTC. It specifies CASSQALGGGSYNEQFF.

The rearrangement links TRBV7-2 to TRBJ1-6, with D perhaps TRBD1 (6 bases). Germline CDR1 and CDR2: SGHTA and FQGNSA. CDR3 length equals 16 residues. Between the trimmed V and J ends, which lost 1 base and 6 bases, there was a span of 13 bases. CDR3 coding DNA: TGTGCCAGCAGCTTAGGCAGGGGAAGAAGTAATTCACCCCTCCACTTT. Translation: CASSLGRGRSNSPLHF.

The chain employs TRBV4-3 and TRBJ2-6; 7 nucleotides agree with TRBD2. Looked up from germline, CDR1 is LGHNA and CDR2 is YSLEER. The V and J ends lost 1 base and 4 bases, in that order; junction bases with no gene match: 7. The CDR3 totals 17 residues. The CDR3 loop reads CASSQGDGGYGANVLTF. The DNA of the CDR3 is TGCGCCAGCAGCCAAGGTGACGGGGGGTACGGGGCCAACGTCCTGACTTTC.

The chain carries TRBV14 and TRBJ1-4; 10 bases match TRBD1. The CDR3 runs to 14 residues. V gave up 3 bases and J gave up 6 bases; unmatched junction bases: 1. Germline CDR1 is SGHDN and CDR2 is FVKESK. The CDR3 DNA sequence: TGTGCCAGCAGCCACGGGACAGGGGATGAAAAACTGTTTTTT. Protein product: CASSHGTGDEKLFF.

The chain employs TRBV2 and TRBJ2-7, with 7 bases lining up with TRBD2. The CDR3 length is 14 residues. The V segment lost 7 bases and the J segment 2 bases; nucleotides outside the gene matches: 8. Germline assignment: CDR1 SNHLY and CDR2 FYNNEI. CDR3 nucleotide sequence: TGTGCCAGCACCCCGGGGGGAGGGCCCTACGAGCAGTACTTC. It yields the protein CASTPGGGPYEQYF.

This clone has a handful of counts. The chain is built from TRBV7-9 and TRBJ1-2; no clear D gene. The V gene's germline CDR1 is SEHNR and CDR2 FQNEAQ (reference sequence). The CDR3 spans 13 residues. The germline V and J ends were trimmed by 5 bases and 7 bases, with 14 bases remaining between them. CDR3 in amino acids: CASSASRVSGYTF. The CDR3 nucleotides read TGTGCCAGCAGCGCGTCCCGGGTGTCTGGCTACACCTTC.

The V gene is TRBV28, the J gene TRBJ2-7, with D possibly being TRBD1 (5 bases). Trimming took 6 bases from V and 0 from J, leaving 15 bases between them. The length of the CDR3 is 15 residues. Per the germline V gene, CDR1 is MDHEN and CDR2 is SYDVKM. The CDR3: CASRVGAPLSYEQYF. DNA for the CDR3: TGTGCCAGCAGGGTTGGGGCCCCCCTCTCCTACGAGCAGTACTTC.

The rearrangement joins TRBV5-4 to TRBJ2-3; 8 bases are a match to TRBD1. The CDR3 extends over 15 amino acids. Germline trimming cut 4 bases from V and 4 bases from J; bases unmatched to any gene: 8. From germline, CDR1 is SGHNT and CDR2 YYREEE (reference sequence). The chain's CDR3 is CASSVQGAVADTQYF. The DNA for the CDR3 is TGTGCCAGCAGCGTCCAGGGGGCAGTGGCAGATACGCAGTATTTT.

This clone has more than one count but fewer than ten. CDR3 sequence reads: CASSFTSGDYYNEQFF. The CDR3 nucleotides are TGTGCCAGCAGCTTCACTAGCGGAGACTACTACAATGAGCAGTTCTTC. The chain recombines TRBV7-6 with TRBJ2-1, with 8 positions matching TRBD2. Losses at the gene ends were 3 bases for V and 3 bases for J; bases not matched to a gene: 7. The length of the CDR3 is 16 residues. Germline V CDR1 and CDR2: SGHVS, FNYEAQ. Looking up the rest from reference TRBV7-6 and TRBJ2-1 gives the full variable domain: GAGVSQSPRYKVTKRGQDVALRCDPISGHVSLYWYRQALGQGPEFLTYFNYEAQQDKSGLPNDRFSAERPEGSISTLTIQRTEQRDSAMYRCASSFTSGDYYNEQFFGPGTRLTVL.

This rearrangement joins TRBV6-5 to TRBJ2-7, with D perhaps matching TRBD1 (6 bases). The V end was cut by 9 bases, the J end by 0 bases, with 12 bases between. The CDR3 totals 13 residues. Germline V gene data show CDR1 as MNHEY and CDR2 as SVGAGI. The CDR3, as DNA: TGTGCCAGTAAAGACAGGCTCTCCTACGAGCAGTACTTC. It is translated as CASKDRLSYEQYF.

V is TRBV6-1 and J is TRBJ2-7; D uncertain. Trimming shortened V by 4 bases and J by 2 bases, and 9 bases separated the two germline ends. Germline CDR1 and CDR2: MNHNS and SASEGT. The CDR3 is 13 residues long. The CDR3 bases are TGTGCCAGCAGTGCATCTTACACCTACGAGCAGTACTTC. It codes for CASSASYTYEQYF.

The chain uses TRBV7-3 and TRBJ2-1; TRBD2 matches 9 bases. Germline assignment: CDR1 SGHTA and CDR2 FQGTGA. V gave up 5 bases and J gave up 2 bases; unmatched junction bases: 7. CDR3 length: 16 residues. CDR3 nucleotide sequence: TGTGCCAGCAGCCCCAGGGGGACTAGCCCCTACAATGAGCAGTTCTTC. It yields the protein CASSPRGTSPYNEQFF.

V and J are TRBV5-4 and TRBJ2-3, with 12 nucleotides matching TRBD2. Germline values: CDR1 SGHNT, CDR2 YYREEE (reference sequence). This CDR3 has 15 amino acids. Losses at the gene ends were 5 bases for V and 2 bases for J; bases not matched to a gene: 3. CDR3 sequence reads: CASSRLAGATDTQYF. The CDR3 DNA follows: TGTGCCAGCAGTCGACTAGCGGGGGCCACAGATACGCAGTATTTT.

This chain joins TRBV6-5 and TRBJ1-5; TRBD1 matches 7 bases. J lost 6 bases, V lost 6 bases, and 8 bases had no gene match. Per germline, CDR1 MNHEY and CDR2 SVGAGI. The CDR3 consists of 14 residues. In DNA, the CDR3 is TGTGCCAGCAGCTTTAGACAGGGCGGTCAGCCCCAGCATTTT. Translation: CASSFRQGGQPQHF.

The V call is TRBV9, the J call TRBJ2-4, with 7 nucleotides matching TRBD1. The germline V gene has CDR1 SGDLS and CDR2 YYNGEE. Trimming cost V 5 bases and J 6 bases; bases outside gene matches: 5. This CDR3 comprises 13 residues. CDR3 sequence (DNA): TGTGCCAGCAGTCCGGGACAGTTAAACATTCAGTACTTC. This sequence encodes CASSPGQLNIQYF.

For the CDR3, the DNA is TGTGCCAGCAGCGCCAAGACAGGGCAGGGGTCACCCCTCCACTTT. Protein sequence: CASSAKTGQGSPLHF. The chain uses TRBV5-4 and TRBJ1-6, with 7 bases that match TRBD1. This CDR3 is built from 15 residues. V shed 4 bases and J 10 bases; nucleotides not matched to a gene: 11. Germline V gene sequence: CDR1 SGHNT, CDR2 YYREEE (reference sequence).

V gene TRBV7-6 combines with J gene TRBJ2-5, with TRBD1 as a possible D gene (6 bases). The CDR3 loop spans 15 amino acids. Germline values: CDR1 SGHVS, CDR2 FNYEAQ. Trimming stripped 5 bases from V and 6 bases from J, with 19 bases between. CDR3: CASSDRRLGDKTQYF. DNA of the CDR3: TGTGCCAGCAGCGATAGGAGGCTGGGGGACAAGACCCAGTACTTC.

The DNA for the CDR3 is TGTGCCAGCAGCTTTCGTCCTTCAGGGGGCTCCAACACCGGGGAGCTGTTTTTT. This gives the protein CASSFRPSGGSNTGELFF. This rearrangement joins TRBV5-5 to TRBJ2-2; 8 bases are a match to TRBD1. Per germline, CDR1 SGHKS and CDR2 YYEKEE (reference sequence). The ends lost 2 bases at V and 2 bases at J; junction bases unmatched: 11. The CDR3 runs to 18 residues.

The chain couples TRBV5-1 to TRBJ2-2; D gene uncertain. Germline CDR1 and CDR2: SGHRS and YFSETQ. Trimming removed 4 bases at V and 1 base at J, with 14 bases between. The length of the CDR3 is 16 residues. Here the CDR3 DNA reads TGCGCCAGCAGCCCGAGTCTTACCGGGAACACCGGGGAGCTGTTTTTT. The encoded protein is CASSPSLTGNTGELFF.

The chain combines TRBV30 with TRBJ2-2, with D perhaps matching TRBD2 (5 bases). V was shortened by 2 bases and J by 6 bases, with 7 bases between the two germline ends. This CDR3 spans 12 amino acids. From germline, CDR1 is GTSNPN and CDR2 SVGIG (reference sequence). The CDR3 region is CAWSRGPGELFF. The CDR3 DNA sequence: TGTGCCTGGAGTCGGGGTCCCGGGGAGCTGTTTTTT.

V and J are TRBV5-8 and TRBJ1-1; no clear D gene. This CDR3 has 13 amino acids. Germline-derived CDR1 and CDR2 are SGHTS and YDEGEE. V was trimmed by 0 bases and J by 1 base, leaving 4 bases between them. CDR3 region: CASSLVANTEAFF. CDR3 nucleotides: TGTGCCAGCAGCTTGGTGGCGAACACTGAAGCTTTCTTT.

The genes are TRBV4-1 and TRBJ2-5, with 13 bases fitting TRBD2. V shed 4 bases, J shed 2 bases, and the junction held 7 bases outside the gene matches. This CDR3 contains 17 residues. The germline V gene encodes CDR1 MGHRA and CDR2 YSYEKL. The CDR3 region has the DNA TGCGCCAGCAGCCGGACTAGCGGGGGATTCATTCAAGAGACCCAGTACTTC. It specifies CASSRTSGGFIQETQYF.

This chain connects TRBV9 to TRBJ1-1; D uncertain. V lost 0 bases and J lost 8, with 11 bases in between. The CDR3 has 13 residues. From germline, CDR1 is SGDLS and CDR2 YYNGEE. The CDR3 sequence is CASSVAPRGEAFF. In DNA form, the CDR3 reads TGTGCCAGCAGCGTAGCCCCGCGGGGAGAAGCTTTCTTT.

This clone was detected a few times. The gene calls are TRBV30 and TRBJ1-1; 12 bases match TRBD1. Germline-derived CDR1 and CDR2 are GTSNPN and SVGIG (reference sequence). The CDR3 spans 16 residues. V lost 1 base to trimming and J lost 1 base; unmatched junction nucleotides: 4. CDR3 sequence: CAWSGGTGGRNTEAFF. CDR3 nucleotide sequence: TGTGCCTGGAGTGGAGGGACAGGGGGCAGGAACACTGAAGCTTTCTTT.